Below, one T cell receptor beta chain is given with its context. The antigen is undetermined. This record comes from a study of T cell repertoires in cytomegalovirus infection. Per the germline V gene, CDR1 is PRHDT and CDR2 is FYEKMQ (reference sequence). The CDR3 is made up of 15 amino acids. V was cut by 6 bases and J by 2 bases, with 16 bases left in between. Using its own MiXCR run on the reads, TCRdb lists one record per CDR3 protein. The sample lists 650,000 to 900,000 distinct CDR3 sequences; about 29% were seen once. V and J are TRBV13 and TRBJ1-2; D possibly corresponds to TRBD1 (5 bases). The sample in question was cultured CD8+ T cells from PBMCs, obtained from culture after CMV antigen stimulation. This receptor was obtained from a human donor in good health (CMV status not recorded). Some clones in this sample may be carry-over from other donors' samples. The CDR3 region is CASSSPGGENYGYTF. The CDR3 region has the DNA TGTGCCAGCAGTTCCCCCGGGGGGGAAAACTATGGCTACACCTTC.